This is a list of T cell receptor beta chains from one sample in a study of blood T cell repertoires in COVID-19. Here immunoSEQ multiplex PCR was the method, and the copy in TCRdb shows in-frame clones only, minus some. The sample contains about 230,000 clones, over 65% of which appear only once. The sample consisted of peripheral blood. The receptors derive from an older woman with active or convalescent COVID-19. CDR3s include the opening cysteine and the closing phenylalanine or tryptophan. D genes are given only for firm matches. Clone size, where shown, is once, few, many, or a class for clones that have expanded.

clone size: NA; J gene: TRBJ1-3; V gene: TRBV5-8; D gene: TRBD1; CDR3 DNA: TGTGCCAGCAGCTCACAGGGGTCTGGAAACACCATATATTTT; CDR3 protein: CASSSQGSGNTIYF
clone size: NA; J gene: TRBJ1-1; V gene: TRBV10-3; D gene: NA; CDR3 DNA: TGTGCCATCAGTGACTCAACAGGATCCATGAACACTGAAGCTTTCTTT; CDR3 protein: CAISDSTGSMNTEAFF
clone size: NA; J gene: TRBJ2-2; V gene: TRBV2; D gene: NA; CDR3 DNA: TGTGCCAGCAGTGAAGCGCTGGCAGGCTCCGGGGAGCTGTTTTTT; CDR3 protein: CASSEALAGSGELFF
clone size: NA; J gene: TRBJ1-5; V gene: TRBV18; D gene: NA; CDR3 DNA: TGTGCCAGCTCACCCCCCGGGGGGGGCGATCAGCCCCAGCATTTT; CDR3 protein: CASSPPGGGDQPQHF
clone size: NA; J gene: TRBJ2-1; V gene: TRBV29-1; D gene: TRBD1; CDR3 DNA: TGCAGCGTTCGAGCGGGGACAGGGCGTTCCTACAATGAGCAGTTCTTC; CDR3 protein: CSVRAGTGRSYNEQFF
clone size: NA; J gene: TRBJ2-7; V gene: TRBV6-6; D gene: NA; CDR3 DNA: TGTGCCAGCAGTTACTCAAGGGGCCGCTACGAGCAGTACTTC; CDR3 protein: CASSYSRGRYEQYF
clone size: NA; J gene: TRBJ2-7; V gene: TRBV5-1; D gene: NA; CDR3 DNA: TGCGCCAGCAGCTTAAAAGACCTGGGACATCTGAGCTACGAGCAGTACTTC; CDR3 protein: CASSLKDLGHLSYEQYF
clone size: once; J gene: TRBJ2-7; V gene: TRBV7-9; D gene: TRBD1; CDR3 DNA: TGTGCCAGCAGTACAGGGGGCCCTTTAGAAGAGCAGTACTTC; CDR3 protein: CASSTGGPLEEQYF
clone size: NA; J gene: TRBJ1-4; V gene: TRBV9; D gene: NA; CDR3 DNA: TGTGCCAGCAGCGTAGAGTGGGGCCAGGAGCCCATTCGACTTTGCTTGAATGAAAAACTGTTTTTT; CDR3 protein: CASSVEWGQEPIRLCLNEKLFF
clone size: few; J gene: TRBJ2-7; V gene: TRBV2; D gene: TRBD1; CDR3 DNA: TGTGCCAGCAGTCGGGACAGCTCCTACGAGCAGTACTTC; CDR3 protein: CASSRDSSYEQYF